Listed below are T cell receptor beta chains from one sample, sequenced in a study of blood T cell repertoires in COVID-19. Measured with immunoSEQ multiplex PCR; TCRdb has only the in-frame clones, and not every one. The sample includes some 240,000 clones, more than 75% seen only once; the top ten take under 7%. Sequencing input: PBMCs or T cells enriched from blood (not recorded which). The receptors shown here come from a woman aged 45-65 years who had been exposed to COVID-19. CDR3s include the opening cysteine and the closing phenylalanine or tryptophan. D genes are given only for firm matches. A row's size may be missing; if present it is once, few, many or a size class.

j_call,d_call,v_call,clone_size,cdr3_nt,cdr3_aa
TRBJ2-1,TRBD2,TRBV11-2,NA,TGTGCCAGCAGCTTAGGGGCGAGGTGGCGGGGGGTAGTCCATGAGCAGTTCTTC,CASSLGARWRGVVHEQFF
TRBJ1-1,NA,TRBV6-5,NA,TGTGCCAGCGCACGCGGGGAGCCAAACACTGAAGCTTTCTTT,CASARGEPNTEAFF
TRBJ2-7,NA,TRBV19,NA,TGTGCCAGTAGTGCGGTGAGCTCCTACGAGCAGTACTTC,CASSAVSSYEQYF
TRBJ1-1,NA,TRBV19,once,TGTGCCAGTAGTATATCCCACAGGTACACTGAAGCTTTCTTT,CASSISHRYTEAFF
TRBJ1-2,TRBD1,TRBV19,few,TGTGCCAGTAGTATAGGGGGACAGCCCCTCTATGGCTACACCTTC,CASSIGGQPLYGYTF
TRBJ1-2,NA,TRBV3-1/TRBV3-2,NA,TGTGCCAGCAGCCCTGTAGGGACTTATGGCTACACCTTC,CASSPVGTYGYTF
TRBJ2-3,NA,TRBV2,NA,TGTGCCAGCAGTGAGTCGACCTTCGACTCGGGTGATACGCAGTATTTT,CASSESTFDSGDTQYF
TRBJ2-1,TRBD2,TRBV10-1,NA,TGCGCCAGCAGTCACACAGTGTTTAGCGGGGTTAATGAGCAGTTCTTC,CASSHTVFSGVNEQFF
TRBJ2-7,TRBD1,TRBV11-2,NA,TGTGCCAGCAGCAAACAGCTGGGACAGGTCAACGAGCAGTACTTC,CASSKQLGQVNEQYF
TRBJ1-5,NA,TRBV18,NA,TGTGCCAGCTCACGAGAAGACGCCGGGGGGACGAGCAATCAGCCCCAGCATTTT,CASSREDAGGTSNQPQHF
TRBJ1-1,TRBD1,TRBV20-1,NA,TGCAGTGCTCCCAGGGGGGCTGAAGCTTTCTTT,CSAPRGAEAFF
TRBJ1-5,NA,TRBV19,NA,TGTGCCGGGGGGGCAGGGGATAGCAATCAGCCCCAGCATTTT,CAGGAGDSNQPQHF
TRBJ2-7,TRBD1,TRBV11-2,NA,TGTGCCAGCAGCTTACCTCGGACGACAGGGCAAAAGTCCTACGAGCAGTACTTC,CASSLPRTTGQKSYEQYF
TRBJ2-3,NA,TRBV5-6,NA,TGTGCCAGCAAACCCAGTCCAGGGGATACGCAGTATTTT,CASKPSPGDTQYF
TRBJ1-1,NA,TRBV19,once,TGTGCCAGTAGTAATACAGTGAACACTGAAGCTTTCTTT,CASSNTVNTEAFF
TRBJ2-1,NA,TRBV5-1,NA,TGCGCCAGCAGCTTAGCGGTCTCCTACAATGAGCAGTTCTTC,CASSLAVSYNEQFF
TRBJ2-2,TRBD1,TRBV9,NA,TGTGCCAGCAGCGCCCAGGGACAGGGTTACGGGGAGCTGTTTTTT,CASSAQGQGYGELFF
TRBJ1-1,NA,TRBV10-1,NA,TGCGCCAGCAGTGAATATAGGACGTCCGGCGGGACTGAAGCTTTCTTT,CASSEYRTSGGTEAFF
TRBJ2-1,TRBD2,TRBV10-3,NA,TGTGCCATCAGGAATGCAGCGGGGGGGCAGAGTGAGCAGTTCTTC,CAIRNAAGGQSEQFF
TRBJ1-4,NA,TRBV7-8,NA,TGTGCCAGCAGCTTAGGAGGGTTATCGGTGGGAAAACTGTTTTTT,CASSLGGLSVGKLFF
TRBJ1-1,NA,TRBV24-1,NA,TGTGCCACCAGTGCCGCGGGACGGAGCCACAAAGCTTTCTTT,CATSAAGRSHKAFF
TRBJ2-7,NA,TRBV27,once,TGTGCCAGCAGTTTTCGACACCAAACTGGCGAGCAGTACTTC,CASSFRHQTGEQYF
TRBJ1-2,TRBD1,TRBV5-4,NA,TGTGCCAGCAGCTCTGACCCGGACAGGGGAACCTTC,CASSSDPDRGTF
TRBJ2-7,NA,TRBV10-2,many,TGCGCCAGCAGTGACAGGGGAATCTACGAGCAGTACTTC,CASSDRGIYEQYF
TRBJ1-5,NA,TRBV3-1/TRBV3-2,NA,TGTGCCAGCAGCCAGCAGGTGGGTCAGCCCCAGCATTTT,CASSQQVGQPQHF
TRBJ1-2,TRBD1,TRBV19,few,TGTGCCAGTAGTACCCCTGGGACAGCTAACTATGGCTACACCTTC,CASSTPGTANYGYTF
TRBJ2-7,TRBD1,TRBV7-2,NA,TGTGCCAGCAGTATAGGACAGGGGAGTGCGAACGAGCAGTACTTC,CASSIGQGSANEQYF
TRBJ2-5,NA,TRBV5-4,NA,TGTGCCAGCAGTCGAGGAGGGCTGGAGACCCAGTACTTC,CASSRGGLETQYF
TRBJ2-5,NA,TRBV6-4,NA,TGTGCCAGCAGTGACTCTAGGGAGGAGAGGCAAGAGACCCAGTACTTC,CASSDSREERQETQYF